These T cell receptor beta chains were read from a single sample in a study of cytomegalovirus exposure and HLA in healthy donors. TCRdb's copy holds only in-frame clones and misses some; the assay was immunoSEQ multiplex PCR. The sample has about 180,000 clones, less than 85% seen once. Sequenced material: PBMCs. Receptor source: a man aged 18 to 30 in good health and CMV-seronegative. Each CDR3 is given without its conserved first and last residue. The order of the fields is J gene, V gene, CDR3 length, CDR3 protein.

j_gene: TRBJ2-1
v_gene: TRBV4-3
len: 15
CDR3aa: ASSHPPGTSGRNEQF

j_gene: TRBJ2-7
v_gene: TRBV5-1
len: 12
CDR3aa: ASSFAGQSYEQY

j_gene: TRBJ1-5
v_gene: TRBV6-1
len: 10
CDR3aa: ASRQGSQPQH

j_gene: TRBJ1-5
v_gene: TRBV27
len: 13
CDR3aa: ASSSQGTSNQPQH

j_gene: TRBJ2-7
v_gene: TRBV28
len: 12
CDR3aa: ASIGREGGYEQY

j_gene: TRBJ2-2
v_gene: TRBV28
len: 13
CDR3aa: ASRARTSGSGELF

j_gene: TRBJ2-2
v_gene: TRBV4-2
len: 12
CDR3aa: ASTLAGNTGELF

j_gene: TRBJ2-7
v_gene: TRBV9
len: 14
CDR3aa: ASSVGTGWSSYEQY

j_gene: TRBJ1-2
v_gene: TRBV5-1
len: 13
CDR3aa: ASSLETGTNYGYT

j_gene: TRBJ2-3
v_gene: TRBV9
len: 11
CDR3aa: ASSADRPDTQY

j_gene: TRBJ1-1
v_gene: TRBV28
len: 9
CDR3aa: ATILTSEAF

j_gene: TRBJ2-1
v_gene: TRBV6-5
len: 10
CDR3aa: ASSYSGPPEF

j_gene: TRBJ1-2
v_gene: TRBV7-9
len: 16
CDR3aa: ASSPNILRQGTNYGYT

j_gene: TRBJ2-3
v_gene: TRBV7-9
len: 11
CDR3aa: ASSFGEADTQY

j_gene: TRBJ1-5
v_gene: TRBV6-6
len: 11
CDR3aa: ASSPLPDQPQH

j_gene: TRBJ2-5
v_gene: TRBV18
len: 14
CDR3aa: ASSSWTSGRQETQY

j_gene: TRBJ2-3
v_gene: TRBV5-4
len: 15
CDR3aa: ASSPSGLAGGSDTQY

j_gene: TRBJ1-1
v_gene: TRBV7-3
len: 11
CDR3aa: ASSLRYDTEAF

j_gene: TRBJ2-7
v_gene: TRBV19
len: 14
CDR3aa: ASSIGASGGPYEQY

j_gene: TRBJ2-3
v_gene: TRBV7-9
len: 12
CDR3aa: ASSRDTDTDTQY

j_gene: TRBJ2-5
v_gene: TRBV10-1
len: 12
CDR3aa: ASSESSQGRPQY

j_gene: TRBJ2-7
v_gene: TRBV6-5
len: 13
CDR3aa: ASSYSPTGSYEQY

j_gene: TRBJ1-5
v_gene: TRBV7-2
len: 13
CDR3aa: ASSRKGQGNQPQH

j_gene: TRBJ2-3
v_gene: TRBV5-4
len: 14
CDR3aa: ASSSKKQGSTDTQY

j_gene: TRBJ2-7
v_gene: TRBV21-1
len: 13
CDR3aa: ASSTNRGKAYEQY

j_gene: TRBJ2-1
v_gene: TRBV7-3
len: 13
CDR3aa: ASSLGDRVGNEQF

j_gene: TRBJ2-3
v_gene: TRBV6-5
len: 11
CDR3aa: ASSEVSTDTQY

j_gene: TRBJ2-7
v_gene: TRBV7-8
len: 13
CDR3aa: ASSLSRDRTYEQY

j_gene: TRBJ2-7
v_gene: TRBV27
len: 11
CDR3aa: ASSLSYSYEQY

j_gene: TRBJ2-7
v_gene: TRBV11-2
len: 14
CDR3aa: ASSIGQGFRAYEQY

j_gene: TRBJ1-4
v_gene: TRBV30
len: 9
CDR3aa: AWSRSEKLF

j_gene: TRBJ2-5
v_gene: TRBV30
len: 11
CDR3aa: AWSVLSGETQY

j_gene: TRBJ2-7
v_gene: TRBV4-1
len: 13
CDR3aa: ASSFRDRIGSEQY

j_gene: TRBJ2-5
v_gene: TRBV4-1
len: 14
CDR3aa: ASSQDPSGGPETQY

j_gene: TRBJ1-1
v_gene: TRBV25-1
len: 13
CDR3aa: ASRGQGGESTEAF

j_gene: TRBJ2-7
v_gene: TRBV7-2
len: 14
CDR3aa: ASSFSGTASSYEQY

j_gene: TRBJ1-5
v_gene: TRBV4-1
len: 14
CDR3aa: ASSQEGRTGVQPQH

j_gene: TRBJ1-6
v_gene: TRBV6-6
len: 12
CDR3aa: ASRTPGTESPLH

j_gene: TRBJ2-3
v_gene: TRBV9
len: 13
CDR3aa: ASSGGGSSTDTQY

j_gene: TRBJ2-1
v_gene: TRBV28
len: 13
CDR3aa: ASSFSGGRIYEQF

j_gene: TRBJ2-3
v_gene: TRBV9
len: 12
CDR3aa: ASSGTSGTDTQY

j_gene: TRBJ2-2
v_gene: TRBV2
len: 10
CDR3aa: ASGRRAGELF

j_gene: TRBJ2-1
v_gene: TRBV5-1
len: 10
CDR3aa: ASSRILTGRI

j_gene: TRBJ2-7
v_gene: TRBV5-1
len: 14
CDR3aa: ASSLGSGLGSYEQY

j_gene: TRBJ2-5
v_gene: TRBV27
len: 16
CDR3aa: ASSFKRSDRGRRETQY

j_gene: TRBJ2-3
v_gene: TRBV6-6
len: 13
CDR3aa: ASSKGLGSTDTQY

j_gene: TRBJ2-1
v_gene: TRBV7-9
len: 15
CDR3aa: ASSPRESGSSYNEQF

j_gene: TRBJ2-3
v_gene: TRBV4-1
len: 14
CDR3aa: ASSQEGSGSTDTQY

j_gene: TRBJ2-7
v_gene: TRBV27
len: 12
CDR3aa: ASREPGLAYEQY

j_gene: TRBJ2-1
v_gene: TRBV19
len: 15
CDR3aa: ASSIFGTGGSYNEQF

j_gene: TRBJ1-1
v_gene: TRBV29-1
len: 10
CDR3aa: SAGRGETEAF

j_gene: TRBJ2-5
v_gene: TRBV6-6
len: 9
CDR3aa: ASSPMETQY

j_gene: TRBJ1-1
v_gene: TRBV7-2
len: 11
CDR3aa: ASSLGGSREAF

j_gene: TRBJ2-1
v_gene: TRBV6-5
len: 9
CDR3aa: ASIKADEQF

j_gene: TRBJ2-4
v_gene: TRBV4-3
len: 14
CDR3aa: ASSQDRSGNKNIQY